The text below deals with one TCR beta chain. What it binds is not known. Then a second PCR, running about 6 to 12 cycles, was carried out with a sample-barcoded 5' primer and a J-beta primer mix. One entry per CDR3 protein results from TCRdb running MiXCR on the 5' RACE reads. The sample lists about 1.5 million distinct CDR3 sequences, approximately 42% occurring once. The CDR3 runs 14 residues. Germline values: CDR1 DFQATT, CDR2 SNEGSKA (reference sequence). The entry originates in a study of blood T cells in healthy people across ages. About the study: About one barcoded beta molecule per two T cells came from capture by template switching.

Study-wide results and limits: Estimates of total diversity, which came from one million sequenced T cells, were considered to be underestimates.

Sequenced material: blood. This clonotype originated in a woman between 18 and 30 years old in good health. This chain links TRBV20-1 with TRBJ2-5; tentatively, D is TRBD1 (5 bases). The better agreement between TRBJ2-7 and the DNA end casts doubt on the J call. The CDR3: CSARVAGKSYEQYF. The CDR3 nucleotides are TGCAGTGCTAGAGTGGCAGGGAAATCCTACGAGCAGTACTTC.